Sequencing of this T cell receptor beta chain was carried out in a study of blood T cells in healthy people across ages (dated by TCRdb to the mid-2010s). Regarding the complete study: Template switching captured roughly one uniquely barcoded TCR beta cDNA molecule per two T cells in model experiments. To track age-related changes in TCR beta repertoire diversity, the study relied on deep sequencing normalized with unique cDNA molecular identifiers. The donors were divided into four age groups: young (average approximately 16 years), middle-aged (around 41), aged (about 61) and long-lived (approximately 74). For two donors (one aged 18 to 30 and one aged 80 or older), the study analyzed two additional independent replicas of 1 million unique cDNA reads from the same blood draw.

The donors were a few dozen Caucasian individuals from Russia, aged 6 to 90 years, who were systemically healthy. Each donor gave around 9.9 milliliters of peripheral blood, collected into EDTA-treated Vacutainer tubes. Ficoll-Paque density-gradient centrifugation was used to isolate PBMCs, with at least 6 million obtained per sample. Total RNA was extracted from PBMCs with Trizol reagent, with at least 5.5 micrograms obtained per sample. For every donor, flow cytometry on a PBMC aliquot measured the percentage of naive CD45RAhigh/CD27high T cells. This clonotype was detected only a few times. Its target antigen remains unknown. Nothing much larger sits one base from this clone, and base qualities are not available. The paper's findings and limits, for the study overall: As age increased, observed TCR beta diversity per million T cells dropped in a roughly linear way, and a significant reduction was already evident by age roughly 36. A strong correlation was found between observed TCR beta diversity and the percentage of naive T cells measured by flow cytometry. Compared with the aged group, the long-lived group had more naive CD4+ T cells, fewer expanded clones and increased TCR diversity, a pattern suggesting age selection. Conclusive comparison of naive and antigen-experienced compartments was prevented by the profiling of bulk unsorted PBMCs. Donor CMV infection status was unknown, potentially confounding age-related changes in expanded clonotypes. Total diversity estimates from one million sequenced T cells were considered lower bounds and underestimates.

The CDR3 runs 13 amino acids, cysteine and phenylalanine included. The kept DNA is CDR3 alone, 39 bases in frame from the first base. V lost 3 bases and J lost 4 bases; the stretch between them is 10 bases long. CDR1 and CDR2, per the germline V gene, are SQVTM and ANQGSEA. Library preparation employed 5' RACE. TCRdb shows the sequencer as Illumina HiSeq 2500. A second PCR of roughly 6 to 11 cycles was performed with a sample-barcoded 5' primer and a J-beta primer mix. A unique molecular identifier was introduced onto each TCR beta cDNA molecule by a template-switch 5' adaptor carrying 12 random nucleotides. Each sample yielded at least 3 million CDR3-containing paired-end reads. First-strand cDNA was synthesized from all RNA with the Mint cDNA synthesis kit, primed by a TRBC-specific oligonucleotide. After uracil-DNA glycosylase treatment, a first 18-cycle PCR used universal primers M1SS and BC2_uni_R on all cDNA. On the authors' methods: Each sample was normalized by randomly selecting 1 million high-quality reads, each carrying a distinct molecular identifier. Instead of being binned into consensus sequences, reads that shared molecular identifiers were thrown out. MiTCR, set to a Q25 quality threshold and the strictest error-elimination algorithm, was used for CDR3 identification, clonotype clustering and error correction. A nonparametric unseen species model with Euler transformation was used to estimate lower-bound total TCR beta diversity. TCRdb cleaned the public reads at Q25 with fastp, built clones with MiXCR and kept in-frame beta chains. For every CDR3 protein sequence, its rows merge into one entry that carries the most common genes and DNA. It is TCRdb's table, rather than the study itself, that gives the V and J calls and clone size. A total of about 930,000 distinct CDR3 sequences appear in this sample, about 28% of them only once. The biggest ten clones account for more than 8.5% of the sample.

These records were also assigned to another study, of T cells of mothers and their children. The second investigation adds: Nine systemically healthy Caucasian individuals served as donors, namely three mothers together with their six children. cDNA synthesis consumed the entire amount of extracted RNA, loaded at around 1.5 ug RNA in each 15 ul reaction. In the second PCR, sample barcodes and 2-4 random nucleotides were introduced via the M1S primer. Each mother yielded over 8.5 million TCR beta CDR3 reads and each child 2.5 million to 3.5 million reads. TCR recombination output is similarly shaped by thymic selection in related and unrelated pairs, with a minor effect exerted by inherited differences. Normalized repertoire overlap in related mother-child pairs was always slightly higher than in unrelated mother-child pairs, but the difference was never significant. No persistent microchimeric T cell clones were detected, at a sensitivity of roughly 96 clones per million clonotypes. The study used deep NGS to compare TCR beta repertoires of mothers and children, seeking features distinguishing related mother-child pairs from unrelated individuals. The mean age was roughly 40 +/- 4 years for the mothers and roughly 10 +/- 4 years for the children. After adapters were ligated using NEBNext reagents, the libraries underwent 100+100 nt paired-end sequencing on an Illumina HiSeq 2000. To prevent cross-contamination, the mother and child libraries were prepared a month apart and were sequenced in separate runs. Between about 500,000 and 2,100,000 distinct TCR beta clonotypes were identified per donor. Naive TCR beta clonotypes were estimated from low-frequency clonotypes matched to each donor's FACS-determined naive share, without sorting.

Input material: blood. This TCR was sampled from a woman between 35 and 50 years old in good health. This receptor chain uses TRBV29-1 and TRBJ1-5; tentative D gene TRBD1, with 6 bases matching. For the CDR3, the sequence is CSVEGADNQPQHF. The DNA sequence reads TGCAGCGTTGAGGGGGCCGATAATCAGCCCCAGCATTTT.